This T cell receptor (beta chain) was identified in a study of read filtering for tumor transcriptome and immune sequencing. This library used 300 to 450 ng RNA and molecular barcoded adaptors spanning alpha/delta and beta/gamma chains. TCRdb ran MiXCR on the reads and lists one entry per CDR3 protein. The sample lists tens of thousands of distinct CDR3 sequences; around 21% were seen once. Trimming shortened V by 5 bases and J by 0 bases, and 8 bases separated the two germline ends. Germline CDR1 and CDR2: DFQATT and SNEGSKA (reference sequence). The CDR3 is 13 amino acids. This clonotype was seen at least ten times.

The rearrangement links TRBV20-1 to TRBJ2-1; D may be TRBD2 (5 bases). The receptor's source is a donor at least 40 years old with multiple myeloma. The source material was a population of CD138-negative cells sorted from bone marrow. For the CDR3, the DNA is TGCAGTGCTGAACGGGACTCCTACAATGAGCAGTTCTTC. This encodes CSAERDSYNEQFF.